The 14 T cell receptor beta chains reported below all come from one sample, sequenced in a study of OX40 agonist ivuxolimab in advanced cancers. Libraries were prepared through the immunoSEQ multiplex PCR assay. The table was pulled from immuneACCESS by TCRdb, which kept in-frame rearrangements only. Such tables lose some clones; where checked, under half of the loss comes from unresolved V genes, and the rest has no known cause. A total of tens of thousands of clones appear in this sample, approximately 90% of them only once. In total, the top ten clones hold about 1.3% of the sample. The specimen comprised CD4+ or CD8+ T cells sorted from blood, sampled in a trial of the OX40 agonist ivuxolimab. Receptor source: an adult with an advanced solid tumor such as melanoma, head and neck, liver or kidney cancer.

The rearrangement uses TRBV7-3 and TRBJ2-2, with D maybe TRBD2 (6 bases). The CDR3 consists of 13 residues. CDR1 is SGHTA and CDR2 is FQGTGA in the germline V gene. V was shortened by 4 bases and J by 6 bases, with 9 bases between the two germline ends. CDR3 nucleotides: TGTGCCAGCAGCTCCAGGGAGGCCGGGGAGCTGTTTTTT. As protein: CASSSREAGELFF.

V gene TRBV28 combines with J gene TRBJ1-2; D unclear. Germline loops: CDR1 MDHEN, CDR2 SYDVKM. Deletions cut 4 bases from V and 3 bases from J, with 9 bases between. The CDR3 contains 13 residues. The CDR3 is CASSSPGYYGYTF. CDR3 nucleotides: TGTGCCAGCAGTTCCCCAGGCTACTATGGCTACACCTTC.

This clone was seen a few times. V is TRBV15 and J is TRBJ2-1; D might be TRBD2 (6 bases). This CDR3 contains 17 residues. Trimming took off 0 bases at V and 3 bases at J, with 15 bases between the two ends. In germline, CDR1 is LNHNV, CDR2 YYDKDF (reference sequence). CDR3: CATSRDRGGMVYNEQFF. The CDR3 DNA reads as TGTGCCACCAGCAGAGATCGGGGCGGGATGGTCTACAATGAGCAGTTCTTC.

This chain joins TRBV29-1 and TRBJ1-4, with D uncertain. Trimming took off 4 bases at V and 7 bases at J, with 13 bases between the two ends. From germline, CDR1 is SQVTM and CDR2 ANQGSEA. This CDR3 spans 13 amino acids. CDR3 residues: CSVGIRLGEKLFF. CDR3 DNA sequence: TGCAGCGTTGGGATCAGGTTGGGTGAAAAACTGTTTTTT. The entire variable domain, with the rest obtained from reference TRBV29-1 and TRBJ1-4, is as follows: SAVISQKPSRDICQRGTSLTIQCQVDSQVTMMFWYRQQPGQSLTLIATANQGSEATYESGFVIDKFPISRPNLTFSTLTVSNMSPEDSSIYLCSVGIRLGEKLFFGSGTQLSVL.

The genes are TRBV7-6 and TRBJ1-3, with no clear D. There are 14 residues in the CDR3. CDR1 is SGHVS and CDR2 is FNYEAQ in the germline V gene. Deletions cut 0 bases from V and 0 bases from J, with 3 bases between. The CDR3 bases are TGTGCCAGCAGCTTAGCGATCTCTGGAAACACCATATATTTT. This encodes CASSLAISGNTIYF.

The chain links TRBV2 to TRBJ2-7; perhaps TRBD2 as D (5 bases). CDR1 is SNHLY, CDR2 FYNNEI, per germline. Trimming cost V 8 bases and J 6 bases, with 11 bases left between them. The CDR3 covers 11 residues. For the CDR3, the DNA is TGTGCCAGCCGTCGGACTCTCGAGCAGTACTTC. It codes for CASRRTLEQYF.

This clone is a singleton in its sample. The genes are TRBV27 and TRBJ2-2; 7 bases align to TRBD2. There are 17 residues in the CDR3. CDR1 MNHEY and CDR2 SMNVEV come from the germline V gene (reference sequence). The trim removed 2 bases at V and 2 bases at J, leaving 8 bases unmatched. CDR3 in amino acids: CASSLRGLAANTGELFF. Written as DNA, the CDR3 is TGTGCCAGCAGTTTAAGAGGCCTAGCGGCCAACACCGGGGAGCTGTTTTTT.

V is TRBV2 and J is TRBJ1-5, with TRBD1 matching 7 bases. The J segment lost 6 bases and the V segment lost 7 bases, leaving 9 bases of the junction unmatched. Germline CDR1 and CDR2: SNHLY and FYNNEI. This CDR3 contains 14 residues. DNA for the CDR3: TGTGCCAGCACCGGAGAGGGGGCGGTTCAGCCCCAGCATTTT. Translation gives CASTGEGAVQPQHF.

This clone was seen a single time. J is TRBJ1-4 and V is TRBV5-5, with D maybe TRBD1 (5 bases). V gave up 6 bases and J gave up 5 bases, with 14 bases separating them. The germline CDR1 and CDR2 sequences are SGHKS and YYEKEE (reference sequence). The CDR3 is 14 amino acids. CDR3 loop: CASTLGRGNEKLFF. The CDR3 DNA sequence: TGTGCCAGCACCCTGGGCCGGGGGAATGAAAAACTGTTTTTT.

V and J are TRBV7-6 and TRBJ2-2; maybe TRBD1 (5 bases). This CDR3 has 15 amino acids. The V end lost 2 bases, the J end lost 1 base, and 8 bases lay between the germline ends. Germline assignment: CDR1 SGHVS and CDR2 FNYEAQ. The CDR3 sequence: CASSLQGGNTGELFF. CDR3 coding DNA: TGTGCCAGCAGCTTACAGGGTGGGAACACCGGGGAGCTGTTTTTT.

The V and J genes are TRBV6-1 and TRBJ2-2, with D possibly being TRBD1 or TRBD2 (5 bases each). Trimming took off 5 bases at V and 2 bases at J, with 12 bases between the two ends. Germline values: CDR1 MNHNS, CDR2 SASEGT. The length of the CDR3 is 15 residues. The CDR3 nucleotides are TGTGCCAGCAGTTCGGGGCAGGGAAACACCGGGGAGCTGTTTTTT. This gives the protein CASSSGQGNTGELFF.

The V and J genes are TRBV18 and TRBJ1-2, with D hard to call. V shed 2 bases and J shed 4 bases, with 20 bases lying between them. Germline values: CDR1 KGHSH, CDR2 LQKENI. The CDR3 runs 17 residues. DNA for the CDR3: TGTGCCAGCTCACCAAAGACTGAAGGCCCTGAGGGCTATGGCTACACCTTC. Translation: CASSPKTEGPEGYGYTF.

The gene calls are TRBV29-1 and TRBJ2-7; tentative D call: TRBD2 (6 bases). The CDR3 length is 11 residues. Trimming pared 6 bases from V and 4 bases from J, leaving 10 bases between. Looked up from germline, CDR1 is SQVTM and CDR2 is ANQGSEA. CDR3 protein: CSVQGGYEQYF. CDR3 in DNA: TGCAGCGTCCAAGGAGGGTACGAGCAGTACTTC.

This clone occurred once. The J gene is TRBJ2-7, the V gene TRBV2, with TRBD1 matching over 9 bases. This CDR3 spans 18 amino acids. Looked up from germline, CDR1 is SNHLY and CDR2 is FYNNEI. Trimming removed 5 bases from V and 0 bases from J; junction bases left unmatched: 14. Here the CDR3 DNA reads TGTGCCAGCAGTACCAACCCTACTCGGACAGGGGACTCCTACGAGCAGTACTTC. Translating it yields CASSTNPTRTGDSYEQYF.